This T cell receptor (beta chain) comes out of a study of patients and donors after allogeneic stem cell transplantation. Deletions cut 5 bases from V and 4 bases from J, with 8 bases between. The germline gives CDR1 DFQATT, CDR2 SNEGSKA (reference sequence). The CDR3 consists of 11 residues. TCRdb used MiXCR to reprocess the RT-PCR reads, holding one entry per CDR3 protein. The table includes roughly 190,000 distinct CDR3 sequences, around two fifths detected once. Source material: blood, either unsorted or a sorted T cell fraction (not recorded which). The V gene is TRBV20-1, the J gene TRBJ1-2, with D possibly being TRBD1 (5 bases). This clonotype was obtained from a human donor who was either an allogeneic HSCT recipient or a stem cell or donor lymphocyte infusion donor (not recorded which). It is not recorded whose cells these are; they may come from a transplant donor. The CDR3 spells CSAPGTYGYTF. The CDR3 DNA sequence: TGCAGTGCTCCCGGGACCTATGGCTACACCTTC.